This entry is about one T cell receptor beta chain. This sample is part of a study of T cells in localized non-small cell lung cancer. Germline V CDR1 and CDR2: GTSNPN, SVGIG (reference sequence). CDR3 size: 14 residues. V lost 1 base and J 2 bases, leaving 12 bases between the germline ends. Some clones are missing from TCRdb's copy, which holds only in-frame ones; the method was immunoSEQ multiplex PCR. The data show 2,000 to 2,500 clones, 25% to 35% seen once. The input for sequencing was normal lung tissue next to the tumor, taken before any cancer treatment. This TCR was recovered from a woman between 40 and 69 years old with stage II squamous cell lung carcinoma. The chain links TRBV30 to TRBJ2-7; the D is unclear. CDR3 sequence (DNA): TGTGCCTGGAGTGAGGCGGACCGACCCTACGAGCAGTACTTC. This codes for CAWSEADRPYEQYF.